This T cell receptor beta chain was captured in a study of OX40 agonist ivuxolimab in advanced cancers. This clone appeared a single time. CDR3 length equals 16 residues. CDR1 LGHNA and CDR2 YNFKEQ come from the germline V gene. V gave up 3 bases and J gave up 6 bases; unmatched junction bases: 5. Only in-frame clones appear in the TCRdb table, and some are missing; sequencing was by immunoSEQ multiplex PCR. The sample has roughly 45,000 clones, less than 85% seen once. This clonotype originated in an adult with an advanced solid tumor such as melanoma, head and neck, liver or kidney cancer. This specimen consisted of CD4+ or CD8+ T cells sorted from blood, obtained in a trial of the OX40 agonist ivuxolimab. This chain connects TRBV4-2 to TRBJ2-2; 12 nucleotides align to TRBD2. This CDR3 reads CASSHRTSGVPGELFF. The CDR3 nucleotides read TGTGCCAGCAGCCACCGGACTAGCGGGGTTCCCGGGGAGCTGTTTTTT.